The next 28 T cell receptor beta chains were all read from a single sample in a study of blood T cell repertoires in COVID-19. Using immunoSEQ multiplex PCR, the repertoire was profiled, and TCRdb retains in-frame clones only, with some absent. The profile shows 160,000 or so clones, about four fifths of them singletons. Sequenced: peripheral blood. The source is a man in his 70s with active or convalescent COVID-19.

CDR3: CASSQSTQSSGNTIYF. CDR3 nucleotide sequence: TGTGCCAGCTCCCAATCCACACAGAGCTCTGGAAACACCATATATTTT. The chain is built from TRBV18 and TRBJ1-3; no clear D gene. V was cut by 6 bases and J by 0 bases, with 15 bases left in between. Germline V gene sequence: CDR1 KGHSH, CDR2 LQKENI. This CDR3 region has 16 residues. Full variable domain (rest looked up from reference TRBV18 and TRBJ1-3): NAGVMQNPRHLVRRRGQEARLRCSPMKGHSHVYWYRQLPEEGLKFMVYLQKENIIDESGMPKERFSAEFPKEGPSILRIQQVVRGDSAAYFCASSQSTQSSGNTIYFGEGSWLTVV.

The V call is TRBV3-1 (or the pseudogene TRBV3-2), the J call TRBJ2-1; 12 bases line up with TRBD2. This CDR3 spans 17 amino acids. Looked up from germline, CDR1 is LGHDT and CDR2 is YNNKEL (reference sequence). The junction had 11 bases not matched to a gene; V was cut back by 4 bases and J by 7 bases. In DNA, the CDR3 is TGTGCCAGCAGCCCGTGGACTAGCGGGGAAAGGAAGAATGAGCAGTTCTTC. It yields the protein CASSPWTSGERKNEQFF.

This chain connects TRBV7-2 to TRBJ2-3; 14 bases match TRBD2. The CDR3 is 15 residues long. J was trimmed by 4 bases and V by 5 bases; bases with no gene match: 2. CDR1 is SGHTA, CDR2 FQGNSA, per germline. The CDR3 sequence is CASSATSGGADTQYF. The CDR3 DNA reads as TGTGCCAGCAGCGCGACTAGCGGGGGGGCAGATACGCAGTATTTT.

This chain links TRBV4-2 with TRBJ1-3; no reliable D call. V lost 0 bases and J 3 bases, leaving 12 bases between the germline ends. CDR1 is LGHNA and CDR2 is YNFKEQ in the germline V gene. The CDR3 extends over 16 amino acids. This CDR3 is CASSQDIPGGGNTIYF. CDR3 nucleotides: TGTGCCAGCAGCCAAGATATCCCGGGTGGTGGAAACACCATATATTTT.

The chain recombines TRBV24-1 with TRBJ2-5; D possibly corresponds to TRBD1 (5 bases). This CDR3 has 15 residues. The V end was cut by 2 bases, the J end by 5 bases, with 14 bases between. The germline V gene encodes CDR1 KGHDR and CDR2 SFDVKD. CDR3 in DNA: TGTGCCACCAGTGATTCTAGGGGAACTGCCGAGACCCAGTACTTC. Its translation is CATSDSRGTAETQYF.

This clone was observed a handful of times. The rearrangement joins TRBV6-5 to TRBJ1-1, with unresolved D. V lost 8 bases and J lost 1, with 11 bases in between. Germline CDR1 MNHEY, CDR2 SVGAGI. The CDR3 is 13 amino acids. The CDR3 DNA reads TGTGCCAGCGGAGATTCAGCGAACACTGAAGCTTTCTTT. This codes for CASGDSANTEAFF.

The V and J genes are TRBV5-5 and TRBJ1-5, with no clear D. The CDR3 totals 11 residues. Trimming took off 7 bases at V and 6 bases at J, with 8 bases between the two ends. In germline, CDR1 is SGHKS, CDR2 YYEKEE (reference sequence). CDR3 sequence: CASQPGQPQHF. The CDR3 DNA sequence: TGTGCCAGCCAACCGGGTCAGCCCCAGCATTTT.

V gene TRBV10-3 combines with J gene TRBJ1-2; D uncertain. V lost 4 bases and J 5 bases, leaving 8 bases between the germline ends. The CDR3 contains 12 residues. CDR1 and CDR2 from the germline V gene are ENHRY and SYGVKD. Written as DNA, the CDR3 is TGTGCCATCAGTGGGGGAGTATATGGCTACACCTTC. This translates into CAISGGVYGYTF.

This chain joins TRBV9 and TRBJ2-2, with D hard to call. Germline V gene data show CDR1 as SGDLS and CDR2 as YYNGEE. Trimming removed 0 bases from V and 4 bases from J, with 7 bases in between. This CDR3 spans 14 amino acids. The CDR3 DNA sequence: TGTGCCAGCAGCGTAGGCAGTATCACCGGGGAGCTGTTTTTT. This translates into CASSVGSITGELFF. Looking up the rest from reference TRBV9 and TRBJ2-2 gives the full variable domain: DSGVTQTPKHLITATGQRVTLRCSPRSGDLSVYWYQQSLDQGLQFLIQYYNGEERAKGNILERFSAQQFPDLHSELNLSSLELGDSALYFCASSVGSITGELFFGEGSRLTVL.

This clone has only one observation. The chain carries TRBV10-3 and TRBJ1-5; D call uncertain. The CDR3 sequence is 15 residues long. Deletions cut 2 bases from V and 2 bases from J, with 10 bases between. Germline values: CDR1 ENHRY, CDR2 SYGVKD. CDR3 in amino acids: CAISETGSGNQPQHF. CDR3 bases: TGTGCCATCAGTGAGACGGGGAGCGGCAATCAGCCCCAGCATTTT.

DNA of the CDR3: TGTGCCAGCAGTTACGGGAGGGCTGAAGCTTTCTTT. Translated, it gives CASSYGRAEAFF. The chain combines TRBV6-2 or TRBV6-3 with TRBJ1-1; D not resolved. The V gene's germline CDR1 is MNHEY and CDR2 SVGEGT. V lost 2 bases and J 6 bases, leaving 7 bases between the germline ends. This CDR3 contains 12 residues.

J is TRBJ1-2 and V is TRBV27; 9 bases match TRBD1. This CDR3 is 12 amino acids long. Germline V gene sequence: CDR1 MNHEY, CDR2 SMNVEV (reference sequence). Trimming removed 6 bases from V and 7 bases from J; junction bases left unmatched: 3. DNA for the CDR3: TGTGCCAGCAGGACAGGGGGTCTTGGCTACACCTTC. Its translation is CASRTGGLGYTF.

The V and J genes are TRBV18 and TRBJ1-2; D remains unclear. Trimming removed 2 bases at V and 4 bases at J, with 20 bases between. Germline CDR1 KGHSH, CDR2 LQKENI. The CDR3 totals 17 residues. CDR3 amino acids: CASSPFEEGSVSYGYTF. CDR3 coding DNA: TGTGCCAGCTCACCATTCGAAGAGGGATCCGTTAGCTATGGCTACACCTTC.

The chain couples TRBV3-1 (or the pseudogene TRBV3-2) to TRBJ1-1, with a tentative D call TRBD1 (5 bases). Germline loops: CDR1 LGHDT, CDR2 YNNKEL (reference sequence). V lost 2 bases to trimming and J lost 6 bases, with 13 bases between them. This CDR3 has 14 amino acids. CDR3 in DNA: TGTGCCAGCAGCCAAATGACAGTTCCCCCTGAAGCTTTCTTT. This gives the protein CASSQMTVPPEAFF.

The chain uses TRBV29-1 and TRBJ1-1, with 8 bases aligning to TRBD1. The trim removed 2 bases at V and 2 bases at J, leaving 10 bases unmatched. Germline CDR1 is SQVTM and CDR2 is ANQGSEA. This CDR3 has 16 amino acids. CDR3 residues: CSVEKGGGQGNTEAFF. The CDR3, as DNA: TGCAGCGTTGAAAAAGGTGGAGGACAGGGAAACACTGAAGCTTTCTTT.

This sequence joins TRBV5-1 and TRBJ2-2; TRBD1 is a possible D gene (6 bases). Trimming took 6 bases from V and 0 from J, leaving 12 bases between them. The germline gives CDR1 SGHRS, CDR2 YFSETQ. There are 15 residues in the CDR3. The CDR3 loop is CASKAGTTNTGELFF. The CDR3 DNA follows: TGCGCCAGCAAAGCAGGGACAACGAACACCGGGGAGCTGTTTTTT.

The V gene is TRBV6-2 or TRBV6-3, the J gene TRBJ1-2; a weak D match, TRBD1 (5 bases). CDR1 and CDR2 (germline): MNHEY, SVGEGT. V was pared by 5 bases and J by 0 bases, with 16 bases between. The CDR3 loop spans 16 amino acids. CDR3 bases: TGTGCCAGCAGTAACCCAGACAGAGCTTCTAACTATGGCTACACCTTC. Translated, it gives CASSNPDRASNYGYTF.

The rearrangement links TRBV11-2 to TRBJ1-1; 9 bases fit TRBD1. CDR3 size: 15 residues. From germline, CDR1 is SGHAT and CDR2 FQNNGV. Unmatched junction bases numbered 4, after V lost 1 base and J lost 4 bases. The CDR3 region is CASSLAGGQGTEAFF. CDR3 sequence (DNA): TGTGCCAGCAGCTTAGCGGGGGGACAGGGCACTGAAGCTTTCTTT.

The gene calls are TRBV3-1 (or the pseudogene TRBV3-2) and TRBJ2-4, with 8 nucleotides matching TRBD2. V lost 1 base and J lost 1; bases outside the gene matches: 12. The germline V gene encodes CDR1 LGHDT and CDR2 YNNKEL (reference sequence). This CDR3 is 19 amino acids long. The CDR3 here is CASSQGGLGAGLAKNIQYF. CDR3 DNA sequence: TGTGCCAGCAGCCAAGGGGGACTAGGGGCTGGCCTCGCCAAAAACATTCAGTACTTC.

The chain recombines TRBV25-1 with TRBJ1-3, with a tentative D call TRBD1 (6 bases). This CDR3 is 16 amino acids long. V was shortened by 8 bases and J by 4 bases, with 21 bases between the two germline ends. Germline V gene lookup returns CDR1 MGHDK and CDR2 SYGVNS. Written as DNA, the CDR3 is TGTGCCAGCGGCTCATCTTCCACAGGGCCCGGAAACACCATATATTTT. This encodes CASGSSSTGPGNTIYF.

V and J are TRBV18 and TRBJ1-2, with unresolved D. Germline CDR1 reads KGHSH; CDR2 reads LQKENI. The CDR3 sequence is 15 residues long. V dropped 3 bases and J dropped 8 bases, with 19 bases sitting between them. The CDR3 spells CASSPTRGLVEGYTF. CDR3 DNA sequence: TGTGCCAGCTCACCTACTAGAGGGCTTGTGGAAGGCTACACCTTC.

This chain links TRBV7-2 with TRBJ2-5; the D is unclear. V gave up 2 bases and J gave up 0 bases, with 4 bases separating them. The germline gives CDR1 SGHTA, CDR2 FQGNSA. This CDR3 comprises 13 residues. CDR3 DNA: TGTGCCAGCAGCTTACAGAACCAAGAGACCCAGTACTTC. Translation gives CASSLQNQETQYF.

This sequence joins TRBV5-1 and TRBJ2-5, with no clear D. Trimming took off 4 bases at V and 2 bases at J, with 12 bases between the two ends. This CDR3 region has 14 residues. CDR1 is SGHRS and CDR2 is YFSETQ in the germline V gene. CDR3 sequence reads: CASSPQTQQETQYF. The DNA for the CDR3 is TGCGCCAGCAGCCCGCAGACACAACAAGAGACCCAGTACTTC.

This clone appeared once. The CDR3 loop is CASSPPGSGANVLTF. In nucleotides, the CDR3 is TGTGCCAGCAGTCCCCCCGGCTCTGGGGCCAACGTCCTGACTTTC. This chain links TRBV6-5 with TRBJ2-6; D remains ambiguous. Trimming took off 5 bases at V and 0 bases at J, with 8 bases between the two ends. The CDR3 covers 15 residues. Germline CDR1 is MNHEY and CDR2 is SVGAGI.

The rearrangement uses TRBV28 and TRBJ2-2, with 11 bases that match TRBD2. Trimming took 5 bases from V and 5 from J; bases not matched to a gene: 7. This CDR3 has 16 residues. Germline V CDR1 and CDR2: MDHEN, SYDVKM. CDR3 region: CASSNPGLADTGELFF. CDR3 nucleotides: TGTGCCAGCAGTAACCCGGGACTAGCGGATACCGGGGAGCTGTTTTTT.

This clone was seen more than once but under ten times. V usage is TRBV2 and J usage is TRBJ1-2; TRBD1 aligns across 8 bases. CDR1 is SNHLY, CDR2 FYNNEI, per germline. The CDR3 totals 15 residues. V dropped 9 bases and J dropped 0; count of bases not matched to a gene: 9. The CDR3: CASQLDRGANYGYTF. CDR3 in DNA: TGTGCCAGTCAGCTCGACAGGGGAGCTAACTATGGCTACACCTTC. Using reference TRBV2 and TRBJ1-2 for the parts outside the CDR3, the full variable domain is EPEVTQTPSHQVTQMGQEVILRCVPISNHLYFYWYRQILGQKVEFLVSFYNNEISEKSEIFDDQFSVERPDGSNFTLKIRSTKLEDSAMYFCASQLDRGANYGYTFGSGTRLTVV.

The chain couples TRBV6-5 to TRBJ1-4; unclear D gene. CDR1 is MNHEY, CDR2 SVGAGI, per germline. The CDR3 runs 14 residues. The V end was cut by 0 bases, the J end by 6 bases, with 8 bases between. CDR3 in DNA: TGTGCCAGCAGTTACTCCAGGTTGCATGAAAAACTGTTTTTT. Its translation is CASSYSRLHEKLFF.

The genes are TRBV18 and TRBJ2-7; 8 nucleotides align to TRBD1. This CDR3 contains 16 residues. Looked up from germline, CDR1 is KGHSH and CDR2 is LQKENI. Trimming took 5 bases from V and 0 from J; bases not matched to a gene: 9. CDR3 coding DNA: TGTGCCAGCTCAACAAAAACAGGGGGGAACTCCTACGAGCAGTACTTC. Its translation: CASSTKTGGNSYEQYF. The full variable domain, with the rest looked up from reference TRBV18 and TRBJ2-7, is NAGVMQNPRHLVRRRGQEARLRCSPMKGHSHVYWYRQLPEEGLKFMVYLQKENIIDESGMPKERFSAEFPKEGPSILRIQQVVRGDSAAYFCASSTKTGGNSYEQYFGPGTRLTVT.